This TCR beta chain appears in the sequencing data of a study of OX40 agonist ivuxolimab in advanced cancers. For the study at large: Ivuxolimab was delivered to patients intravenously every 2 weeks at doses spanning 0.01 to 10 mg/kg. The group had a mean age of 60 years, ranged from about 23 to 85, and was less than 85% male. A partial response was reached by three patients: one with hepatocellular carcinoma and two with cutaneous melanoma. General study results and limits: Relative to CD4+ cells, CD8+ T cells on average had more expanded clones.

Assay used: immunoSEQ multiplex PCR; TCRdb lists only in-frame clones, some missing. The table has some 99,000 clones, 94% seen once. The CDR3 loop spans 14 amino acids. Losses at the gene ends were 4 bases for V and 2 bases for J; bases not matched to a gene: 4. CDR1 and CDR2 (germline): MNHNY, SVGAGI (reference sequence). About this clone: The target antigen is unknown.

This TCR was sampled from an adult with an advanced solid tumor such as melanoma, head and neck, liver or kidney cancer. The chain employs TRBV6-6 and TRBJ1-2; 7 bases are shared with TRBD1. The sample in question was CD4+ or CD8+ T cells sorted from blood, obtained in a trial of the OX40 agonist ivuxolimab. CDR3 residues: CASSFTGENYGYTF. The CDR3 DNA follows: TGTGCCAGCAGTTTCACAGGGGAAAACTATGGCTACACCTTC.